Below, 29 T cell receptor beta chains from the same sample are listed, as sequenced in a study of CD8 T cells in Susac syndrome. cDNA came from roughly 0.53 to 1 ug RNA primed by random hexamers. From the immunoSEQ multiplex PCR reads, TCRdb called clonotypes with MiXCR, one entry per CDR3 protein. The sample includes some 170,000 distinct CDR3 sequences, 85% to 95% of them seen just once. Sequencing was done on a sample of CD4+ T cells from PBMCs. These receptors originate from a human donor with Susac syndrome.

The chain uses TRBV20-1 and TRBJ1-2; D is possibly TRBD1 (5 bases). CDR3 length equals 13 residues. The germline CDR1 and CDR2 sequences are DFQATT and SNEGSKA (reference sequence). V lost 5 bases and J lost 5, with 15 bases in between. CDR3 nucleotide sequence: TGCAGTGCTGCCCCAGGGAGCGGGTATGGCTACACCTTC. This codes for CSAAPGSGYGYTF.

The CDR3 reads CASSPVAGVFDTQYF. In DNA, the CDR3 is TGTGCCAGCAGCCCCGTAGCGGGAGTGTTCGATACGCAGTATTTT. The chain couples TRBV7-2 to TRBJ2-3, with 9 positions matching TRBD2. The germline gives CDR1 SGHTA, CDR2 FQGNSA. V shed 5 bases, J shed 6 bases, and the junction held 9 bases outside the gene matches. This CDR3 has 15 residues.

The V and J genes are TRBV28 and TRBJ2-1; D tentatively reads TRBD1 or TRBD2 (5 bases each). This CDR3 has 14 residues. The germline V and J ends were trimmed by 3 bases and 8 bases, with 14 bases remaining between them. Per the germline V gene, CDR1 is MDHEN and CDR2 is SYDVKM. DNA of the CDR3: TGTGCCAGCAGTTTGGGGGTCTACTGGGATGAGCAGTTCTTC. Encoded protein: CASSLGVYWDEQFF.

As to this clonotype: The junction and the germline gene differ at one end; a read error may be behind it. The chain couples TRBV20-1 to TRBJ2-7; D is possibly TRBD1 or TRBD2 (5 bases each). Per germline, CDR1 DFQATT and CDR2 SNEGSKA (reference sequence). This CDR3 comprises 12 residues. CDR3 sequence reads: CSASGTSHEQYF. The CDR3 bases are TGCAGTGCTAGCGGGACCTCCCACGAGCAGTACTTC.

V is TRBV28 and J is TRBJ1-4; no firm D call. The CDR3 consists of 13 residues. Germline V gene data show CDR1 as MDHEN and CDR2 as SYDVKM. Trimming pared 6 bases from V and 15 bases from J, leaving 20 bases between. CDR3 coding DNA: TGTGCCAGCAGCACCCGACGACGGAATATAGTGTTTTTT. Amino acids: CASSTRRRNIVFF.

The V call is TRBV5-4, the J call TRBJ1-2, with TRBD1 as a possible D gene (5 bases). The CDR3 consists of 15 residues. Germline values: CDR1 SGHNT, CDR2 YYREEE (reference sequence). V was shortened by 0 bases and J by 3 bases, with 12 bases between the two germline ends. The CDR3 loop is CASSLEGQGHYGYTF. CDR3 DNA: TGTGCCAGCAGCTTGGAGGGCCAGGGCCACTATGGCTACACCTTC. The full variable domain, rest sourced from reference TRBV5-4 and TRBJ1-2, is ETGVTQSPTHLIKTRGQQVTLRCSSQSGHNTVSWYQQALGQGPQFIFQYYREEENGRGNFPPRFSGLQFPNYSSELNVNALELDDSALYLCASSLEGQGHYGYTFGSGTRLTVV.

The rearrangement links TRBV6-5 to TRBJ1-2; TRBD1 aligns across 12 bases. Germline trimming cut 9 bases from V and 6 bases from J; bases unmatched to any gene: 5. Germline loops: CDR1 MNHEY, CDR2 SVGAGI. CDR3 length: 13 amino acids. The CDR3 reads CASWDRGRDGYTF. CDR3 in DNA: TGTGCCAGTTGGGACAGGGGGCGGGATGGCTACACCTTC.

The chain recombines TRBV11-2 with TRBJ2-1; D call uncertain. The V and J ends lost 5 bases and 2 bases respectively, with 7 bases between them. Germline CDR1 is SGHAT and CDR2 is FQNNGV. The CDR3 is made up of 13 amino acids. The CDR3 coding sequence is TGTGCCAGCAGCCCCGACACCTACAATGAGCAGTTCTTC. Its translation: CASSPDTYNEQFF.

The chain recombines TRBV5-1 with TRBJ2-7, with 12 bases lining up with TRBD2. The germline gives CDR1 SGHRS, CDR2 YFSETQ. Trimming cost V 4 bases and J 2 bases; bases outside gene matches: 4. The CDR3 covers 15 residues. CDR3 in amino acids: CASSRGLAGPYEQYF. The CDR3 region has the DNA TGCGCCAGCAGCCGTGGACTAGCGGGGCCCTACGAGCAGTACTTC.

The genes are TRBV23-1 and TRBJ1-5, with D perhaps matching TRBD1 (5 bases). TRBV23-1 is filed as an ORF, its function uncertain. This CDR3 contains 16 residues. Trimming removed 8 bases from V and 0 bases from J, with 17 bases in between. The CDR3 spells CASARGDTVSNQPQHF. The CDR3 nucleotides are TGCGCCAGCGCCCGGGGGGATACAGTTAGCAATCAGCCCCAGCATTTT.

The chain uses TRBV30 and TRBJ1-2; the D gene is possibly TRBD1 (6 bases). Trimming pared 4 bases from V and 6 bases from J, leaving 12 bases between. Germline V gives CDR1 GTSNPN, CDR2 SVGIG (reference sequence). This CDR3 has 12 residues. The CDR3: CAWTRTVNGYTF. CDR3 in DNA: TGTGCCTGGACTAGGACAGTCAATGGCTACACCTTC.

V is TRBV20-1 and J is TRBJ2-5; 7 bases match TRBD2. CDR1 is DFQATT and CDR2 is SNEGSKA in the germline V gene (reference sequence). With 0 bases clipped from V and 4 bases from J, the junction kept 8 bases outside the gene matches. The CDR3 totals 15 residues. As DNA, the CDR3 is TGCAGTGCTAGAGAGGGGGAAATAGCGGGAGAGACCCAGTACTTC. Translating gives CSAREGEIAGETQYF.

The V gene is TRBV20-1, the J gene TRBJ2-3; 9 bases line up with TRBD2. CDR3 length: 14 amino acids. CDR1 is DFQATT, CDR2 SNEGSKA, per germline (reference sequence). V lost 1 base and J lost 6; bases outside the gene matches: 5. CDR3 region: CSARGGGGADTQYF. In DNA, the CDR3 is TGCAGTGCTAGAGGGGGCGGGGGGGCCGATACGCAGTATTTT.

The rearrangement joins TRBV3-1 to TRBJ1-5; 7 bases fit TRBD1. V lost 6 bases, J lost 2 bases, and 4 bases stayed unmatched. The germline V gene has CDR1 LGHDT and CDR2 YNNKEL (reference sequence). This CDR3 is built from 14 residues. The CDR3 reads CASSLDRGNQPQHF. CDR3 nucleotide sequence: TGTGCCAGCAGTCTTGACAGGGGCAATCAGCCCCAGCATTTT.

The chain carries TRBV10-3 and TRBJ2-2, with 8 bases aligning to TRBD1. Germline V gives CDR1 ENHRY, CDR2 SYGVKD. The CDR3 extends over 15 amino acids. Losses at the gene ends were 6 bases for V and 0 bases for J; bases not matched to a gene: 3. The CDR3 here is CAIRTGDSNTGELFF. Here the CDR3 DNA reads TGTGCCATCAGGACAGGGGATTCGAACACCGGGGAGCTGTTTTTT.

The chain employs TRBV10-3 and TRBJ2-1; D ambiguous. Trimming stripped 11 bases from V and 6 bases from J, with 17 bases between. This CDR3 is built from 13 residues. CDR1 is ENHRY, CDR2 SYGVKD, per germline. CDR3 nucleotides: TGTGCCGCCAACTCAGGTGTCGCCAATGAGCAGTTCTTC. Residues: CAANSGVANEQFF.

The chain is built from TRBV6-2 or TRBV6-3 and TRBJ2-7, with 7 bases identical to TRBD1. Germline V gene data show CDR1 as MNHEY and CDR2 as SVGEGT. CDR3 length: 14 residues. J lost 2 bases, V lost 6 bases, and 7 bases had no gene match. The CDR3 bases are TGTGCCAGCAGACTATCGGGACAGCCCTACGAGCAGTACTTC. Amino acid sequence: CASRLSGQPYEQYF.

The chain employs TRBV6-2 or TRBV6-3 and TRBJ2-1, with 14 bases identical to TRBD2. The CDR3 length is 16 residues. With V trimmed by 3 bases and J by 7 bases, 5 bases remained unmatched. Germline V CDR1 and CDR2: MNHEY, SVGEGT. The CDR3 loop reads CASSYSTSGRANEQFF. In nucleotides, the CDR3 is TGTGCCAGCAGTTATTCGACTAGCGGGAGGGCTAATGAGCAGTTCTTC.

The CDR3 here is CSVEDPRDTEAFF. The CDR3 nucleotides are TGCAGCGTTGAAGATCCCAGGGACACTGAAGCTTTCTTT. The V and J genes are TRBV29-1 and TRBJ1-1; a weak D match, TRBD1 (5 bases). Germline CDR1 SQVTM, CDR2 ANQGSEA. The length of the CDR3 is 13 residues. The V gene lost 0 bases and the J gene lost 3 bases, with 8 bases spanning the gap.

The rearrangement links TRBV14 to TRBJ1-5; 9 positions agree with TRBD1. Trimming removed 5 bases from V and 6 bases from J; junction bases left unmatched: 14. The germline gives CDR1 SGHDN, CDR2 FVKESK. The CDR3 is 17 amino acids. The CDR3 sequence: CASSSGRNRGRCQPQHF. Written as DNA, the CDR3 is TGTGCCAGCAGCTCTGGCCGCAACAGGGGGCGATGTCAGCCCCAGCATTTT.

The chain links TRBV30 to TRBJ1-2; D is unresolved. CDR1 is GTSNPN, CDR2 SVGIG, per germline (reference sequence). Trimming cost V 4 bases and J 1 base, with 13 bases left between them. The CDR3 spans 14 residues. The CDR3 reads CAWITPGDNYGYTF. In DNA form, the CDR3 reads TGTGCCTGGATAACCCCCGGGGATAACTATGGCTACACCTTC.

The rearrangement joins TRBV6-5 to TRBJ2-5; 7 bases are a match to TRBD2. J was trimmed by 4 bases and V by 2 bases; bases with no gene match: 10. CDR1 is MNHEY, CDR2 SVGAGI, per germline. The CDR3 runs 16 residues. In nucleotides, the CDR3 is TGTGCCAGCAGTTACGCTAGCGGCGGGGCAGGAGAGACCCAGTACTTC. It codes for CASSYASGGAGETQYF.

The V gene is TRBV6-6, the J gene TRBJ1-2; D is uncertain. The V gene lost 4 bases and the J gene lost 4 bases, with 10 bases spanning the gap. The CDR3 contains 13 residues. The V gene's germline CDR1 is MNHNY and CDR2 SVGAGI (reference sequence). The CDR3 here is CASSSTDPYGYTF. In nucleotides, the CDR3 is TGTGCCAGCAGTTCAACAGATCCCTATGGCTACACCTTC.

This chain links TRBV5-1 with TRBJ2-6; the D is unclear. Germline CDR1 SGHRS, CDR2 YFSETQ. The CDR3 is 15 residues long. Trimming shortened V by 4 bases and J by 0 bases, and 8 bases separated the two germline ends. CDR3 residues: CASSGINSGANVLTF. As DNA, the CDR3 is TGCGCCAGCAGCGGAATCAACTCTGGGGCCAACGTCCTGACTTTC. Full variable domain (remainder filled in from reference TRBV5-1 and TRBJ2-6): KAGVTQTPRYLIKTRGQQVTLSCSPISGHRSVSWYQQTPGQGLQFLFEYFSETQRNKGNFPGRFSGRQFSNSRSEMNVSTLELGDSALYLCASSGINSGANVLTFGAGSRLTVL.

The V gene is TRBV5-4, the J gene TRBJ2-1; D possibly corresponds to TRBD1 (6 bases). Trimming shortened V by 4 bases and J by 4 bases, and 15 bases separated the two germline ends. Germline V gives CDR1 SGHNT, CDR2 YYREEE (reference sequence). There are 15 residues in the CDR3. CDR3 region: CASSGDRGGYNEQFF. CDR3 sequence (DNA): TGTGCCAGCAGCGGAGATCGAGGGGGTTACAATGAGCAGTTCTTC.

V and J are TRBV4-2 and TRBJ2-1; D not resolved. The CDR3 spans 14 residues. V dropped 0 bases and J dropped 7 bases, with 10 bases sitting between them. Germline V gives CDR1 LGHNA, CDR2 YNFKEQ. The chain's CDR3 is CASSQDQVGNEQFF. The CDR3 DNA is TGTGCCAGCAGCCAAGACCAGGTGGGTAATGAGCAGTTCTTC.

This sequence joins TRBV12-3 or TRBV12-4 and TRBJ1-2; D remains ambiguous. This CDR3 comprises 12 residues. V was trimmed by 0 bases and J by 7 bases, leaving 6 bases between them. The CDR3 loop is CASSLALAGYTF. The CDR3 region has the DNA TGTGCCAGCAGTTTAGCGCTAGCTGGCTACACCTTC.

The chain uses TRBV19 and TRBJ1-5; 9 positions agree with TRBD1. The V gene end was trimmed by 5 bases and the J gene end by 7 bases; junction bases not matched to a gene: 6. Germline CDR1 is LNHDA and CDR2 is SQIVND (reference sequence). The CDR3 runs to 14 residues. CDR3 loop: CASSHRDRVQPQHF. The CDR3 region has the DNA TGTGCCAGTAGTCACCGGGACAGGGTACAGCCCCAGCATTTT.

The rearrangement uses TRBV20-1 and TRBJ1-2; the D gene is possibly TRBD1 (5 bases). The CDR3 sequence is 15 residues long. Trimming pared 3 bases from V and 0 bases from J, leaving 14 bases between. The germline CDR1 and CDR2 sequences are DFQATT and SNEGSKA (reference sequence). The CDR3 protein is CSASSSGRSNYGYTF. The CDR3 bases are TGCAGTGCTAGCAGTTCAGGGCGCTCTAACTATGGCTACACCTTC.